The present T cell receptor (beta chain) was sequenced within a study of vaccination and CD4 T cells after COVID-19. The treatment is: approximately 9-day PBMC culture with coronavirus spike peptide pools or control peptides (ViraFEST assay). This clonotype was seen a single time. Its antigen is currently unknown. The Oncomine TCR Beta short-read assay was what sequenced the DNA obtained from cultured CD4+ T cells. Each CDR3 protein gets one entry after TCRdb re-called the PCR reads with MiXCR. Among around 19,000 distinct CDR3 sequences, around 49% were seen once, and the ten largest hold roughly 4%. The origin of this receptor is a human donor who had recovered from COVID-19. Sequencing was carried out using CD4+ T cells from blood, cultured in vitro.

CDR3 residues: CASSPRTPPNYGYTF. In nucleotides, the CDR3 is TGTGCCAGCAGCCCACGGACCCCCCCTAACTATGGCTACACCTTC. The J gene is TRBJ1-2, the V gene TRBV5-8; D uncertain. Germline CDR1 and CDR2: SGHTS and YDEGEE. V lost 4 bases, J lost 0 bases, and 13 bases lay in between. CDR3 length: 15 amino acids.